These 14 T cell receptor beta chains share one sample of origin, sequenced in a study of blood T cell repertoires in COVID-19. Repertoires were generated with immunoSEQ multiplex PCR, while TCRdb's copy carries only in-frame clones and drops some. The data show some 210,000 clones, roughly nine tenths seen once. Sequenced material: peripheral blood. These receptors originate from a man aged 25 to 45 with acute or convalescent COVID-19.

This clone was counted once. The V call is TRBV6-5, the J call TRBJ1-5, with TRBD1 matching 8 bases. V was pared by 5 bases and J by 5 bases, with 5 bases of the junction left unmatched. Germline CDR1 and CDR2: MNHEY and SVGAGI. This CDR3 spans 14 amino acids. Here the CDR3 reads CASSPGTGHQPQHF. The CDR3 DNA reads TGTGCCAGCAGTCCTGGGACAGGACATCAGCCCCAGCATTTT.

The chain uses TRBV14 and TRBJ2-3; no clear D gene. The CDR3 sequence is 11 residues long. V gave up 2 bases and J gave up 6 bases, with 3 bases separating them. Germline V gene sequence: CDR1 SGHDN, CDR2 FVKESK. This CDR3 reads CASSQSDTQYF. The DNA for the CDR3 is TGTGCCAGCAGCCAATCGGATACGCAGTATTTT. Full variable domain (missing parts from reference TRBV14 and TRBJ2-3): EAGVTQFPSHSVIEKGQTVTLRCDPISGHDNLYWYRRVMGKEIKFLLHFVKESKQDESGMPNNRFLAERTGGTYSTLKVQPAELEDSGVYFCASSQSDTQYFGPGTRLTVL.

This chain joins TRBV19 and TRBJ2-2; D call uncertain. CDR1 and CDR2 from the germline V gene are LNHDA and SQIVND (reference sequence). V was shortened by 5 bases and J by 3 bases, with 7 bases between the two germline ends. CDR3 length equals 13 residues. The CDR3 bases are TGTGCCAGTAGTCGTATCCACACCGGGGAGCTGTTTTTT. Protein sequence: CASSRIHTGELFF.

The chain has TRBV5-4 and TRBJ2-5; 13 nucleotides match TRBD2. This CDR3 is built from 16 residues. Germline loops: CDR1 SGHNT, CDR2 YYREEE (reference sequence). Trimming cost V 4 bases and J 1 base; bases outside gene matches: 4. The CDR3 here is CASSQRLAGGQETQYF. The CDR3, as DNA: TGTGCCAGCAGCCAAAGACTAGCGGGGGGCCAAGAGACCCAGTACTTC. Full variable domain (outside the CDR3, taken from reference TRBV5-4 and TRBJ2-5): ETGVTQSPTHLIKTRGQQVTLRCSSQSGHNTVSWYQQALGQGPQFIFQYYREEENGRGNFPPRFSGLQFPNYSSELNVNALELDDSALYLCASSQRLAGGQETQYFGPGTRLLVL.

The rearrangement joins TRBV29-1 to TRBJ1-1, with D uncertain. Trimming took 4 bases from V and 2 from J, leaving 5 bases between them. CDR1 SQVTM and CDR2 ANQGSEA come from the germline V gene. The CDR3 runs 11 residues. CDR3 in DNA: TGCAGCGTTGCCGTTAACACTGAAGCTTTCTTT. Translating gives CSVAVNTEAFF.

This rearrangement joins TRBV2 to TRBJ2-2; the match to TRBD2 covers 7 bases. The germline V gene has CDR1 SNHLY and CDR2 FYNNEI. The CDR3 sequence is 18 residues long. The V and J ends lost 0 bases and 1 base, in that order; junction bases with no gene match: 8. In DNA form, the CDR3 reads TGTGCCAGCAGTGAAGCGAGTCGGCTAGCGGTGAACACCGGGGAGCTGTTTTTT. It translates to CASSEASRLAVNTGELFF.

The gene calls are TRBV7-3 and TRBJ2-7; TRBD1 matches 8 bases. The length of the CDR3 is 15 residues. V was pared by 1 base and J by 2 bases, with 4 bases of the junction left unmatched. CDR1 SGHTA and CDR2 FQGTGA come from the germline V gene. The CDR3 loop reads CASSLSGTGTYEQYF. DNA for the CDR3: TGTGCCAGCAGCTTAAGTGGGACAGGAACCTACGAGCAGTACTTC.

V gene TRBV18 combines with J gene TRBJ2-7; 13 bases line up with TRBD2. From germline, CDR1 is KGHSH and CDR2 LQKENI. J was trimmed by 5 bases and V by 4 bases; bases with no gene match: 8. This CDR3 spans 16 amino acids. The CDR3 DNA follows: TGTGCCAGCTCACGACGGACTAGCGGGAGTGGTGACGAGCAGTACTTC. As protein: CASSRRTSGSGDEQYF.

This chain links TRBV6-1 with TRBJ2-7, with a possible D match to TRBD1 (5 bases). Between the trimmed V and J ends, which lost 1 base and 6 bases, there was a span of 16 bases. CDR3 size: 15 residues. The germline V gene encodes CDR1 MNHNS and CDR2 SASEGT. For the CDR3, the DNA is TGTGCCAGCAGTGAAGGTCTGGGGCCACGCCGCGAGCAGTACTTC. This translates into CASSEGLGPRREQYF.

The chain recombines TRBV7-2 with TRBJ2-3, with TRBD2 as a possible D gene (5 bases). The germline V and J ends were trimmed by 5 bases and 0 bases, with 15 bases remaining between them. CDR3 length: 16 amino acids. Germline V gene sequence: CDR1 SGHTA, CDR2 FQGNSA. The CDR3 DNA reads as TGTGCCAGCAGCGGACGAGGGCGAGCTAGCACAGATACGCAGTATTTT. This sequence encodes CASSGRGRASTDTQYF.

The V call is TRBV10-3, the J call TRBJ1-6, with D perhaps matching TRBD1 (5 bases). The CDR3 sequence is 14 residues long. Trimming took off 6 bases at V and 5 bases at J, with 11 bases between the two ends. Germline CDR1 is ENHRY and CDR2 is SYGVKD. In DNA, the CDR3 is TGTGCCATCAGAGAGACAGCAAATAATTCACCCCTCCACTTT. Encoded protein: CAIRETANNSPLHF.

The chain links TRBV6-6 to TRBJ2-5; no clear D. The CDR3 spans 13 residues. With 7 bases removed from V and 5 bases from J, the gap between germline ends came to 14 bases. Germline V lookup: CDR1 MNHNY, CDR2 SVGAGI (reference sequence). This CDR3 is CASKVTLEETQYF. CDR3 coding DNA: TGTGCCAGCAAGGTCACCTTGGAGGAGACCCAGTACTTC.

The chain couples TRBV28 to TRBJ1-5, with 9 bases fitting TRBD1. Germline CDR1 reads MDHEN; CDR2 reads SYDVKM. This CDR3 has 15 amino acids. The ends lost 1 base at V and 11 bases at J; junction bases unmatched: 9. The CDR3: CASSLSGTGPTAQHF. The CDR3 DNA reads as TGTGCCAGCAGTTTATCGGGGACAGGGCCCACGGCCCAGCATTTT.

The chain recombines TRBV18 with TRBJ1-5; D not resolved. From germline, CDR1 is KGHSH and CDR2 LQKENI. CDR3 length: 13 residues. The V end lost 1 base, the J end lost 5 bases, and 6 bases lay between the germline ends. The CDR3 coding sequence is TGTGCCAGCTCACCACTGATAGATCAGCCCCAGCATTTT. This encodes CASSPLIDQPQHF.